This entry features one T cell receptor (beta chain) sequence. This entry belongs to a study of monozygotic twins with inflammatory bowel disease. The UMIs carried a 6-nucleotide sample barcode, and they were added by template switching. Two rounds of nested PCR, of about 17 and 10 cycles, were run on TCRalpha and TCRbeta cDNA. TCRdb re-called the 5' RACE reads and shows each CDR3 protein once, DNA omitted. This sample's clone table lists approximately 400,000 distinct CDR3 sequences. CDR3 length: 17 amino acids. CDR1 and CDR2 (germline): SGHTA, FQGNSA. Blood was drawn at more than 2 ml per donor. Sequenced input: blood. The chain combines TRBV7-2 with TRBJ1-6. This clonotype originated in a human donor with ulcerative colitis or Crohn's disease, or a healthy co-twin of an affected twin (not recorded which). The CDR3 protein is CASSSRTETGYNSPLHF.